This entry lists 8 T cell receptor beta chains sequenced from one sample in a study of control samples from healthy donors and cancer patients. Some clones are missing from TCRdb's copy, which holds only in-frame ones; the method was immunoSEQ multiplex PCR. The table shows about 40,000 clones, with 80% to 95% occurring only once. The sequenced sample was blood. These TCRs come from a woman in her forties or fifties in good health.

V gene TRBV5-6 combines with J gene TRBJ1-1; D uncertain. In germline, CDR1 is SGHDT, CDR2 YYEEEE. The V end lost 0 bases, the J end lost 1 base, and 13 bases lay between the germline ends. CDR3 length: 16 residues. CDR3 region: CASSLEMVQQNTEAFF. The CDR3 nucleotides are TGTGCCAGCAGCTTGGAGATGGTACAGCAGAACACTGAAGCTTTCTTT.

This clone has a handful of counts. The chain links TRBV7-8 to TRBJ1-1, with TRBD1 as a possible D gene (5 bases). The CDR3 has 13 amino acids. Germline loops: CDR1 SGHVS, CDR2 FQNEAQ. V lost 7 bases and J 4 bases, leaving 13 bases between the germline ends. CDR3 amino acids: CASISGRITEAFF. The DNA for the CDR3 is TGTGCCAGCATCTCAGGGCGTATCACTGAAGCTTTCTTT.

The V call is TRBV4-3, the J call TRBJ2-3; TRBD1 aligns across 10 bases. The CDR3 totals 15 residues. V dropped 5 bases and J dropped 2; count of bases not matched to a gene: 4. Germline-derived CDR1 and CDR2 are LGHNA and YSLEER. CDR3 nucleotides: TGCGCCAGCAGCTACGGGACAGGGGTCACAGATACGCAGTATTTT. It codes for CASSYGTGVTDTQYF.

The chain combines TRBV9 with TRBJ2-5; 7 bases agree with TRBD1. Unmatched junction bases numbered 9, after V lost 3 bases and J lost 7 bases. Germline V gene data show CDR1 as SGDLS and CDR2 as YYNGEE. CDR3 length equals 14 residues. Here the CDR3 reads CASSERQGVGTQYF. The CDR3 DNA reads TGTGCCAGCAGCGAAAGACAGGGTGTGGGGACCCAGTACTTC.

The chain links TRBV23-1 to TRBJ1-1; possible D gene TRBD1, 6 bases. TRBV23-1 is an ORF, with its function uncertain. This CDR3 has 15 amino acids. Here the CDR3 DNA reads TGCGCGTTTGAGGAGAGGGGGGGAAATCACACTGAAGCTTTCTTT. Its protein product is CAFEERGGNHTEAFF.

This clone was seen just once. This chain links TRBV12-3 or TRBV12-4 with TRBJ1-2, with a weak D call TRBD1 (6 bases). V was pared by 5 bases and J by 8 bases, with 15 bases between. This CDR3 comprises 13 residues. The CDR3 loop is CASSVRGIGGYTF. CDR3 nucleotides: TGTGCCAGCAGTGTCAGGGGTATCGGGGGCTACACCTTC.

Written as DNA, the CDR3 is TGTGCCAGCAGTCTTAACAGGGCGGGTCCCTACGAGCAGTACTTC. Its protein product is CASSLNRAGPYEQYF. The chain joins TRBV2 to TRBJ2-7, with a weak D call TRBD1 (6 bases). This CDR3 spans 15 amino acids. CDR1 is SNHLY and CDR2 is FYNNEI in the germline V gene. The V and J ends lost 5 bases and 2 bases respectively, with 16 bases between them.

The rearrangement joins TRBV5-5 to TRBJ1-1; 8 nucleotides agree with TRBD1. Germline CDR1 and CDR2: SGHKS and YYEKEE (reference sequence). The ends lost 4 bases at V and 5 bases at J; junction bases unmatched: 10. The CDR3 is 15 residues long. Written as DNA, the CDR3 is TGTGCCAGCAGCGTGGTCGACAGGGGCGGAACTGAAGCTTTCTTT. Translating it yields CASSVVDRGGTEAFF. Complete variable domain (other parts from reference TRBV5-5 and TRBJ1-1): DAGVTQSPTHLIKTRGQQVTLRCSPISGHKSVSWYQQVLGQGPQFIFQYYEKEERGRGNFPDRFSARQFPNYSSELNVNALLLGDSALYLCASSVVDRGGTEAFFGQGTRLTVV.